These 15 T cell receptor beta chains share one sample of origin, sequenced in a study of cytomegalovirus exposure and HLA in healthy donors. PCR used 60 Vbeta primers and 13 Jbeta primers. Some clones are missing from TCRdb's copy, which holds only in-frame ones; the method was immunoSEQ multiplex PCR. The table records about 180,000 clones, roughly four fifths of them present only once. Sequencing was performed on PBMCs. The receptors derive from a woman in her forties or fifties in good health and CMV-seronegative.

CDR3 residues: CASTGVAQPQHF. In DNA form, the CDR3 reads TGTGCCAGTACGGGGGTCGCGCAGCCCCAGCATTTT. The rearrangement links TRBV19 to TRBJ1-5, with D perhaps TRBD1 (5 bases). This CDR3 is 12 amino acids long. The germline V and J ends were trimmed by 7 bases and 7 bases, with 11 bases remaining between them. The germline V gene encodes CDR1 LNHDA and CDR2 SQIVND (reference sequence). Together with reference TRBV19 and TRBJ1-5, the CDR3 gives the full variable domain: DGGITQSPKYLFRKEGQNVTLSCEQNLNHDAMYWYRQDPGQGLRLIYYSQIVNDFQKGDIAEGYSVSREKKESFPLTVTSAQKNPTAFYLCASTGVAQPQHFGDGTRLSIL.

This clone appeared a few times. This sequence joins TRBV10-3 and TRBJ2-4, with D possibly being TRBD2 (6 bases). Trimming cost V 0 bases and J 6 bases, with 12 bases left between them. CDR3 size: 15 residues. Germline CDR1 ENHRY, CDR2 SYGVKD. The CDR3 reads CAISESGGRLNIQYF. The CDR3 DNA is TGTGCCATCAGTGAGTCGGGGGGTAGGTTAAACATTCAGTACTTC.

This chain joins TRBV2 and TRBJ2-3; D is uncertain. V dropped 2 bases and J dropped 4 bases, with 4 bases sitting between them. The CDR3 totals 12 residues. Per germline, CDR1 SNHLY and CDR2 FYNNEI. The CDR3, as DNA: TGTGCCAGCAGTGAACAGGCAGATACGCAGTATTTT. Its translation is CASSEQADTQYF.

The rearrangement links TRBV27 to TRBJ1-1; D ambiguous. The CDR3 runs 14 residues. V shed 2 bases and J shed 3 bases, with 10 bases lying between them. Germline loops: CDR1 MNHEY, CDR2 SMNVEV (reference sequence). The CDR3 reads CASSLLFGYTEAFF. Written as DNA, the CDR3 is TGTGCCAGCAGTTTACTATTCGGGTACACTGAAGCTTTCTTT.

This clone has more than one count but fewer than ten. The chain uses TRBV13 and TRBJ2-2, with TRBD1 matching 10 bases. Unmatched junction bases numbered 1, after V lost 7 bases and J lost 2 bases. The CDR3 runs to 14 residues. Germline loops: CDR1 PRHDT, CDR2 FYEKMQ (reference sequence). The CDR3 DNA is TGTGCCAGCATGACAGGGGGCAACACCGGGGAGCTGTTTTTT. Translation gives CASMTGGNTGELFF.

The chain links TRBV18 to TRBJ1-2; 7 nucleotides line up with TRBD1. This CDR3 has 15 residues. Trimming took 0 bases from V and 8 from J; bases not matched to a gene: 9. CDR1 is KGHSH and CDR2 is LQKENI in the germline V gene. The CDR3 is CASSPPARGEEGYTF. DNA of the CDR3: TGTGCCAGCTCACCACCGGCCAGGGGGGAAGAGGGCTACACCTTC.

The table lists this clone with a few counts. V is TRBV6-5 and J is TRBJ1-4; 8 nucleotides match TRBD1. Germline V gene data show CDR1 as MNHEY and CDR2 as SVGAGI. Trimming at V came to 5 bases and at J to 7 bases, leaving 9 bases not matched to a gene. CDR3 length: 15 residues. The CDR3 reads CASSQTGAVGEKLFF. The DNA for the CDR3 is TGTGCCAGCAGTCAGACAGGGGCCGTTGGTGAAAAACTGTTTTTT.

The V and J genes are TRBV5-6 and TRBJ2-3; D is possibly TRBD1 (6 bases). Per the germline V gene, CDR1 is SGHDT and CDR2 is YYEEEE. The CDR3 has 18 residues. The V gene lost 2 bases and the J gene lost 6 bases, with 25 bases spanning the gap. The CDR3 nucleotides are TGTGCCAGCAGCTTCCCTCTCTCAGGGGATTGGGCCTCTGATACGCAGTATTTT. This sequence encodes CASSFPLSGDWASDTQYF.

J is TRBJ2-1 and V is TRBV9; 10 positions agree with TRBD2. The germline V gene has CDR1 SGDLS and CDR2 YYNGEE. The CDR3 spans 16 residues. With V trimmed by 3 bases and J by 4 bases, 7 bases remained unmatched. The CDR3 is CASSALSGGGYNEQFF. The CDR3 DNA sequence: TGTGCCAGCAGCGCCCTCAGCGGGGGGGGGTACAATGAGCAGTTCTTC.

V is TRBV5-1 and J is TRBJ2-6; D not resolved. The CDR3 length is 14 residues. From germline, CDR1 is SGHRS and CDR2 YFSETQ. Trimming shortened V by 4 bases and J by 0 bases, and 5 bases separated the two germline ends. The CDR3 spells CASSLSSGANVLTF. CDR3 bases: TGCGCCAGCAGCCTATCCTCTGGGGCCAACGTCCTGACTTTC. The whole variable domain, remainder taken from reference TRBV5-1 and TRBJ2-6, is KAGVTQTPRYLIKTRGQQVTLSCSPISGHRSVSWYQQTPGQGLQFLFEYFSETQRNKGNFPGRFSGRQFSNSRSEMNVSTLELGDSALYLCASSLSSGANVLTFGAGSRLTVL.

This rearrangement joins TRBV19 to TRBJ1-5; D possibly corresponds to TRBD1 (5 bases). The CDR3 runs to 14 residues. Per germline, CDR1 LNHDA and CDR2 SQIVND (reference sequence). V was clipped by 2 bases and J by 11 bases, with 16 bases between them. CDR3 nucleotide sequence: TGTGCCAGTAGTATAAGGGCGGGGCCGGAGACCCAGCATTTT. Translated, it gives CASSIRAGPETQHF.

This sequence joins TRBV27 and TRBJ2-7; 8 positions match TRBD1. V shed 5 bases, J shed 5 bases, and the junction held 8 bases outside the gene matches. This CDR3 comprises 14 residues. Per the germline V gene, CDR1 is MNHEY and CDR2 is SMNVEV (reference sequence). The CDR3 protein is CASSIGQGRDEQYF. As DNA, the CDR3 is TGTGCCAGCAGTATCGGACAGGGTCGCGACGAGCAGTACTTC.

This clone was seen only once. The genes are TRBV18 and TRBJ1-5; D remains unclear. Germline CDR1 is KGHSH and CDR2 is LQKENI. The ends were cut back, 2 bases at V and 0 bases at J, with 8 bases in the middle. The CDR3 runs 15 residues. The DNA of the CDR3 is TGTGCCAGCTCACCAGTGGCAGGTAGCAATCAGCCCCAGCATTTT. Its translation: CASSPVAGSNQPQHF.

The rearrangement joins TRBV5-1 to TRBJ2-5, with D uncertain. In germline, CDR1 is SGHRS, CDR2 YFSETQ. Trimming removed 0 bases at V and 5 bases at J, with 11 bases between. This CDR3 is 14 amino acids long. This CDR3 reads CASSLAAGLETQYF. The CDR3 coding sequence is TGCGCCAGCAGCTTGGCGGCCGGGTTGGAGACCCAGTACTTC.

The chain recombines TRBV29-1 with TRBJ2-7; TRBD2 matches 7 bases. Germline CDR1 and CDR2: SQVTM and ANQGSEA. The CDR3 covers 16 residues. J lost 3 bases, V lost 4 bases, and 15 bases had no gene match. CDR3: CSVGSGLGIEGYEQYF. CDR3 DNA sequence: TGCAGCGTTGGCAGCGGACTAGGGATCGAGGGCTACGAGCAGTACTTC.